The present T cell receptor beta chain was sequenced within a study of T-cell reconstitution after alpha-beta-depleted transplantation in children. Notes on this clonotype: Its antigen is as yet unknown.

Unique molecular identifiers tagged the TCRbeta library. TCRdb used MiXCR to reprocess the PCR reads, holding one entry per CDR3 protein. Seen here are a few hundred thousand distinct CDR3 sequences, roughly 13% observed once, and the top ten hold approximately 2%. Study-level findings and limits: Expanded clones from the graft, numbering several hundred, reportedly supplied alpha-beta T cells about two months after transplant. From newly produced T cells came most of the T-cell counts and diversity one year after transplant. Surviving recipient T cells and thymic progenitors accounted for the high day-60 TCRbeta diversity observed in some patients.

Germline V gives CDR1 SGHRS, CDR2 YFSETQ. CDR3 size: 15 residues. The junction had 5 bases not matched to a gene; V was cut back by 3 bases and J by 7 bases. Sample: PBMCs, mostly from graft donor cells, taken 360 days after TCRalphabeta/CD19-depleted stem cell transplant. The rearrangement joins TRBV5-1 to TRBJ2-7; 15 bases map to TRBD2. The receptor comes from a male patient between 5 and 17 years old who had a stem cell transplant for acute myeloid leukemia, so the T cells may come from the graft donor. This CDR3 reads CASSSGLAGGVEQYF. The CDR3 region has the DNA TGCGCCAGCAGCTCGGGACTAGCGGGAGGTGTGGAGCAGTACTTC.